This T cell receptor beta chain was retrieved from a study of response to subunit inactivated influenza vaccine. Whole-study findings and limits: Authors suggested that a seasonal influenza vaccination recruits few new T cells each time.

TCRdb re-derived calls from the RT-PCR reads in MiXCR, one entry per CDR3 protein. The data contain hundreds of thousands of distinct CDR3 sequences, 21% of them singletons. Worth noting for this clonotype: Its antigen is unidentified. The junction differs from germline at one of its ends, possibly a read error.

Germline V gene sequence: CDR1 SSHAT, CDR2 FNYEAQ (reference sequence). This CDR3 region has 17 residues. Material: PBMCs from blood, obtained 21 months after vaccination. The V gene is TRBV7-7, the J gene TRBJ2-2, with D possibly being TRBD1 (6 bases). The sequence derives from a man between 50 and 75 years old who received an inactivated influenza vaccine. Written as DNA, the CDR3 is TGTGCTAGCAGCCAATCAGGGGACGGTTGGAACACCGGGGAGCTGTTTTTT. This sequence encodes CASSQSGDGWNTGELFF.